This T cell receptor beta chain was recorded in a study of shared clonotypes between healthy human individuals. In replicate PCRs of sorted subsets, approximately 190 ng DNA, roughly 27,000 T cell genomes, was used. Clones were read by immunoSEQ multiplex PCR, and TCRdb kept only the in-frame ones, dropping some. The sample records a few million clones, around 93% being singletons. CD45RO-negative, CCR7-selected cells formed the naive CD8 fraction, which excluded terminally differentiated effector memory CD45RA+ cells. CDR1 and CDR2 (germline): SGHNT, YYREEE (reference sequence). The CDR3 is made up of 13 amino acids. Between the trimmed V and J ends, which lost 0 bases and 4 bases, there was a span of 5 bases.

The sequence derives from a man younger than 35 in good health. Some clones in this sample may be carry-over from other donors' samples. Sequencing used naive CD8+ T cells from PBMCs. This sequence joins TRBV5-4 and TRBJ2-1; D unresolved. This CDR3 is CASSLDQYNEQFF. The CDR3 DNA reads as TGTGCCAGCAGCTTGGATCAATACAATGAGCAGTTCTTC.